These T cell receptor beta chains were read from a single sample in a study of blood T cell repertoires in COVID-19. Method: immunoSEQ multiplex PCR; TCRdb's copy keeps in-frame clones and lacks some. The sample yields 200,000 to 300,000 clones, approximately 83% seen once. Sequencing used peripheral blood. The receptors shown here come from a human donor in a cohort sampled during active COVID-19. Each CDR3 is given with its conserved first and last residue. The D gene is left open where the match is weak. Expanded clones are given a class, and other clones once, few, many or no size at all.

TRBD2	TRBJ2-3	-	TRBV5-6	CASSRPSGGVADTQYF	TGTGCCAGCAGCCGTCCTAGCGGGGGGGTGGCAGATACGCAGTATTTT
-	TRBJ1-2	many	TRBV12-3/TRBV12-4	CASSSGGGGYTF	TGTGCCAGCAGTTCGGGGGGAGGTGGCTACACCTTC
TRBD2	TRBJ2-3	once	TRBV3-1/TRBV3-2	CASSFSGGTDTQYF	TGTGCCAGCAGCTTTAGCGGGGGGACAGATACGCAGTATTTT
-	TRBJ2-1	-	TRBV5-4	CASSLMTGSYNEQFF	TGTGCCAGCAGCTTGATGACTGGCTCCTACAATGAGCAGTTCTTC
-	TRBJ1-1	-	TRBV18	CASSPPRGMNTEAFF	TGTGCCAGCTCACCACCCCGGGGTATGAACACTGAAGCTTTCTTT
TRBD1	TRBJ2-7	-	TRBV9	CASSVSRTGQGDEQYF	TGTGCCAGCAGCGTATCCAGAACGGGACAGGGGGACGAGCAGTACTTC
-	TRBJ2-6	-	TRBV30	CAWSVGRAGANVLTF	TGTGCCTGGAGTGTAGGCAGGGCTGGGGCCAACGTCCTGACTTTC
TRBD2	TRBJ2-1	-	TRBV12-3/TRBV12-4	CASSLKRGGEQFF	TGTGCCAGCAGTTTGAAGCGGGGGGGCGAGCAGTTCTTC
TRBD2	TRBJ2-5	-	TRBV2	CASYGTSGGAREETQYF	TGTGCCAGCTATGGGACTAGCGGGGGGGCAAGGGAAGAGACCCAGTACTTC
TRBD1	TRBJ1-1	-	TRBV7-9	CASSIGQGDTEAFF	TGTGCCAGCAGCATCGGACAGGGGGACACTGAAGCTTTCTTT
-	TRBJ2-5	-	TRBV9	CASSESGVPSETQYF	TGTGCCAGCAGCGAATCAGGGGTCCCCTCCGAGACCCAGTACTTC
TRBD1	TRBJ1-5	few	TRBV5-1	CASSVGTENQPQHF	TGCGCCAGCAGCGTAGGGACAGAGAATCAGCCCCAGCATTTT
TRBD1	TRBJ2-5	-	TRBV5-6	CASSLQKRQGWGETQYF	TGTGCCAGCAGCTTGCAAAAACGACAGGGTTGGGGCGAGACCCAGTACTTC
-	TRBJ2-5	-	TRBV6-1	CASSEQTGGETQYF	TGTGCCAGCAGTGAACAGACAGGCGGGGAGACCCAGTACTTC